Following are 23 T cell receptor beta chains from one sample sequenced in a study of regulatory T cells in long-lasting Graves disease (dated by TCRdb to about 2021). The sample's time point label, in plain terms: persistent/refractory GD, antithyroid drugs over 5 years with positive TRAb. RNA was extracted from PBMCs in TRIzol for both TCR sequencing and RNA sequencing. The library was produced with multiplex PCR. The sequencing machine was an Illumina HiSeq 4000. To build TCR beta libraries, CDR3 regions were amplified by Arm-PCR using iRepertoire HTBI primers. TCRdb reran the public reads through fastp at Q25 and MiXCR, keeping productive beta chains. Each entry merges the rows of one CDR3 protein and shows their most common DNA and genes. The sample yields over 250,000 distinct CDR3 sequences; around 20% were counted once. The ten largest clones take up around three fifths of the sample. Material: peripheral blood mononuclear cells (PBMCs), obtained when the disease was refractory, from a patient treated with antithyroid drugs. The receptors stem from a female donor with Graves disease.

This clonotype was seen ten or more times. V gene TRBV20-1 combines with J gene TRBJ2-5; D is ambiguous. Germline lookup yields CDR1 DFQATT and CDR2 SNEGSKA (reference sequence). The ends were cut back, 0 bases at V and 4 bases at J, with 9 bases in the middle. CDR3 length: 13 residues. The CDR3 loop is CSARDGRVETQYF. The CDR3 bases are TGCAGTGCTAGAGATGGTCGCGTAGAGACCCAGTACTTC.

This sequence joins TRBV6-2 or TRBV6-3 and TRBJ2-2; D unresolved. V was pared by 7 bases and J by 5 bases, with 8 bases between. Germline-derived CDR1 and CDR2 are MNHEY and SVGEGT. The CDR3 has 12 amino acids. CDR3 amino acids: CASTDGTGELFF. CDR3 DNA: TGTGCCAGCACGGATGGGACCGGGGAGCTGTTTTTT.

The CDR3 DNA reads as TGCAGTGCCACACTAGGAGGATCTGGGGCCAACGTCCTGACTTTC. The encoded protein is CSATLGGSGANVLTF. The rearrangement joins TRBV20-1 to TRBJ2-6, with D maybe TRBD2 (5 bases). Trimming shortened V by 6 bases and J by 1 base, and 13 bases separated the two germline ends. Germline V gives CDR1 DFQATT, CDR2 SNEGSKA (reference sequence). This CDR3 spans 15 amino acids.

This clonotype appeared many times. The V call is TRBV7-8, the J call TRBJ2-7; 11 bases line up with TRBD1. This CDR3 is 16 amino acids long. V dropped 3 bases and J dropped 5; count of bases not matched to a gene: 9. The germline CDR1 and CDR2 sequences are SGHVS and FQNEAQ. The CDR3 DNA sequence: TGTGCCAGCAGCTTTCGTCGGGACAGGGGGGTTAACGAGCAGTACTTC. Encoded protein: CASSFRRDRGVNEQYF.

This clonotype was seen ten or more times. The chain combines TRBV3-1 with TRBJ1-5; D may be TRBD1 (6 bases). Germline V gene lookup returns CDR1 LGHDT and CDR2 YNNKEL (reference sequence). The V and J ends lost 3 bases and 3 bases respectively, with 9 bases between them. The CDR3 spans 14 residues. This CDR3 reads CASSQDRLNQPQHF. CDR3 bases: TGTGCCAGCAGCCAGGACAGACTCAATCAGCCCCAGCATTTT.

V and J are TRBV9 and TRBJ2-2, with TRBD2 matching 11 bases. With V trimmed by 2 bases and J by 7 bases, 4 bases remained unmatched. Germline CDR1 SGDLS, CDR2 YYNGEE. CDR3 length: 15 residues. CDR3 amino acids: CASSVGLAVGGELFF. In DNA, the CDR3 is TGTGCCAGCAGCGTGGGACTAGCGGTGGGCGGGGAGCTGTTTTTT.

This clonotype was counted only a few times. This chain uses TRBV6-1 with TRBJ2-7; 12 positions agree with TRBD2. From germline, CDR1 is MNHNS and CDR2 SASEGT. V shed 6 bases, J shed 3 bases, and the junction held 6 bases outside the gene matches. This CDR3 is 15 amino acids long. The DNA of the CDR3 is TGTGCCAGCAGGTCGCCACTAGCGGGAGGCTACGAGCAGTACTTC. Residues: CASRSPLAGGYEQYF.

As for this clonotype: A read error is likely, as this CDR3 ends without the conserved phenylalanine or tryptophan. This chain uses TRBV20-1 with TRBJ1-2; a possible D gene is TRBD1 (5 bases). The germline V gene encodes CDR1 DFQATT and CDR2 SNEGSKA (reference sequence). Trimming shortened V by 3 bases and J by 6 bases, and 11 bases separated the two germline ends. The CDR3 covers 12 residues. CDR3 in amino acids: CSARTDLHGYTL. The CDR3 DNA follows: TGCAGTGCTAGGACAGACTTGCATGGCTACACCCTC.

This clonotype occurred a few times. This chain uses TRBV6-9 with TRBJ1-5, with D unclear. Trimming cost V 3 bases and J 4 bases, with 13 bases left between them. The length of the CDR3 is 15 residues. Germline values: CDR1 MNHGY, CDR2 SVAAGI. CDR3 sequence reads: CASSYLQRENQPQHF. In DNA form, the CDR3 reads TGTGCCAGCAGTTACCTCCAACGGGAGAATCAGCCCCAGCATTTT.

As concerns this clonotype: The junction does not match germline at one end; this may be a read error. Here the CDR3 reads CSASPSGTYNGQFF. The CDR3 DNA reads TGCAGTGCTAGCCCCAGCGGGACCTACAATGGGCAGTTCTTC. This rearrangement joins TRBV20-1 to TRBJ2-1, with 7 bases identical to TRBD2. The CDR3 totals 14 residues. Germline CDR1 and CDR2: DFQATT and SNEGSKA (reference sequence).

V gene TRBV7-2 combines with J gene TRBJ2-3; no clear D. CDR3 size: 12 residues. Germline CDR1 is SGHTA and CDR2 is FQGNSA. V shed 5 bases and J shed 10 bases, with 13 bases lying between them. The CDR3 DNA follows: TGTGCCAGCAGCCAAGTAGCCAGGTCGCAGTATTTT. Protein: CASSQVARSQYF.

The V gene is TRBV6-2 or TRBV6-3, the J gene TRBJ2-6, with D possibly TRBD1 on 6 matching bases. Trimming removed 8 bases at V and 0 bases at J, with 14 bases between. The germline V gene has CDR1 MNHEY and CDR2 SVGEGT. This CDR3 spans 16 amino acids. CDR3 sequence reads: CASRGQISSGANVLTF. For the CDR3, the DNA is TGTGCCAGCCGAGGACAGATAAGCTCTGGGGCCAACGTCCTGACTTTC.

This clonotype was observed many times. An end of the junction does not agree with germline; a read error may underlie this. This chain uses TRBV29-1 with TRBJ2-6; D unresolved. CDR3 length: 13 residues. Germline CDR1 SQVTM, CDR2 ANQGSEA. CDR3 in DNA: TGCACCGTTGAGGACTCTGGGGCCAACGTCCTGACTTTC. This encodes CTVEDSGANVLTF. Variable domain in full (rest from reference TRBV29-1 and TRBJ2-6): SAVISQKPSRDICQRGTSLTIQCQVDSQVTMMFWYRQQPGQSLTLIATANQGSEATYESGFVIDKFPISRPNLTFSTLTVSNMSPEDSSIYLCTVEDSGANVLTFGAGSRLTVL.

Ten or more counts support this clonotype. This chain uses TRBV5-6 with TRBJ2-5; 7 bases map to TRBD1. This CDR3 has 15 residues. In germline, CDR1 is SGHDT, CDR2 YYEEEE. The V and J ends lost 1 base and 5 bases, in that order; junction bases with no gene match: 8. The DNA of the CDR3 is TGTGCCAGCAGCTTGAGGGGGCTGGGGTTCGAGACCCAGTACTTC. Protein product: CASSLRGLGFETQYF.

This rearrangement joins TRBV6-5 to TRBJ2-5; 8 bases map to TRBD2. CDR3 length: 16 amino acids. Germline trimming cut 2 bases from V and 4 bases from J; bases unmatched to any gene: 9. CDR1 MNHEY and CDR2 SVGAGI come from the germline V gene. Written as DNA, the CDR3 is TGTGCCAGCAGTTACCCACGGCGGGAGGAGGTAGAGACCCAGTACTTC. This sequence encodes CASSYPRREEVETQYF.

Only a few counts were recorded for this clonotype. J is TRBJ2-7 and V is TRBV30, with D perhaps TRBD1 (6 bases). This CDR3 has 14 amino acids. Trimming pared 0 bases from V and 2 bases from J, leaving 11 bases between. In germline, CDR1 is GTSNPN, CDR2 SVGIG (reference sequence). CDR3 amino acids: CAWSVRGQTYEQYF. In nucleotides, the CDR3 is TGTGCCTGGAGTGTACGAGGACAGACCTACGAGCAGTACTTC.

This clonotype was observed a few times. The chain joins TRBV3-1 to TRBJ2-5, with a weak D call TRBD2 (6 bases). The germline CDR1 and CDR2 sequences are LGHDT and YNNKEL (reference sequence). This CDR3 has 14 amino acids. The V and J ends lost 4 bases and 5 bases respectively, with 14 bases between them. The CDR3 coding sequence is TGTGCCAGCAGCCCCTCTAGCGTTTGGGAGACCCAGTACTTC. It yields the protein CASSPSSVWETQYF.

V is TRBV10-2 and J is TRBJ1-1; TRBD1 might be the D (5 bases). V was shortened by 2 bases and J by 8 bases, with 12 bases between the two germline ends. The germline V gene has CDR1 WSHSY and CDR2 SAAADI. CDR3 length: 13 residues. In nucleotides, the CDR3 is TGCGCCAGCAGTGAGGCGGGGGTAGGCGAAGCTTTCTTT. This translates into CASSEAGVGEAFF.

This clonotype was seen repeatedly, ten times or more. This CDR3 is CSVEFGQRDYGYTF. The CDR3 region has the DNA TGCAGCGTTGAATTCGGACAGCGAGACTATGGCTACACCTTC. The rearrangement joins TRBV29-1 to TRBJ1-2; possibly TRBD1 for D (6 bases). This CDR3 region has 14 residues. V dropped 2 bases and J dropped 3 bases, with 13 bases sitting between them. The germline CDR1 and CDR2 sequences are SQVTM and ANQGSEA. The entire variable domain, with the rest obtained from reference TRBV29-1 and TRBJ1-2, is as follows: SAVISQKPSRDICQRGTSLTIQCQVDSQVTMMFWYRQQPGQSLTLIATANQGSEATYESGFVIDKFPISRPNLTFSTLTVSNMSPEDSSIYLCSVEFGQRDYGYTFGSGTRLTVV.

The V gene is TRBV7-9, the J gene TRBJ1-4; D might be TRBD1 (6 bases). V was cut by 1 base and J by 8 bases, with 17 bases left in between. This CDR3 region has 16 residues. Germline V CDR1 and CDR2: SEHNR, FQNEAQ (reference sequence). CDR3 loop: CASSLVSGAGREKLFF. CDR3 nucleotide sequence: TGTGCCAGCAGCTTAGTATCGGGGGCTGGACGGGAAAAACTGTTTTTT.

This clonotype was recorded many times. The chain carries TRBV28 and TRBJ2-2; 8 bases agree with TRBD1. From germline, CDR1 is MDHEN and CDR2 SYDVKM. CDR3 size: 14 residues. With V trimmed by 7 bases and J by 4 bases, 5 bases remained unmatched. The CDR3 reads CASTFGQGTGELFF. CDR3 in DNA: TGTGCCAGCACCTTCGGACAGGGCACCGGGGAGCTGTTTTTT.

This chain connects TRBV6-2 or TRBV6-3 to TRBJ1-2; D perhaps matches TRBD1 (6 bases). The V gene's germline CDR1 is MNHEY and CDR2 SVGEGT. V shed 8 bases and J shed 8 bases, with 18 bases lying between them. The CDR3 runs 13 residues. The CDR3 DNA is TGTGCCAGCTCTCTGTGGGGGGCGGAAGGCTACACCTTC. Translation gives CASSLWGAEGYTF.

J is TRBJ2-2 and V is TRBV12-3 or TRBV12-4; 8 bases fit TRBD2. The CDR3 is made up of 16 amino acids. V was clipped by 6 bases and J by 6 bases; unmatched bases: 12. For the CDR3, the DNA is TGTGCCAGCAGCTTCCCCGGGGGGGTTAGTCCCGGGGAGCTGTTTTTT. Protein: CASSFPGGVSPGELFF.